The source of this T cell receptor (beta chain) is a study of T cell repertoires in cytomegalovirus infection. Study-level information: Newly reported HLA-C-restricted and thoroughly characterized HLA-B-restricted CMV epitopes were employed. Public TCR beta signatures provided an indication of both CMV infection and a matching HLA type.

Germline-derived CDR1 and CDR2 are LNHDA and SQIVND (reference sequence). There are 17 residues in the CDR3. Germline trimming cut 0 bases from V and 0 bases from J; bases unmatched to any gene: 5. The study, taken as a whole, reports: In two of eight donors, the top clonotype was HLA-C-restricted CMV-specific.

Concerning this clonotype itself: Its antigen is currently unknown.

TCRdb reprocessed the reads with MiXCR, giving one entry per CDR3 protein. The table lists about 830,000 distinct CDR3 sequences, around a third of them singletons. The clonotype comes from a human donor in good health (CMV status not recorded). Some clones in this sample may be carry-over from other donors' samples. The chain uses TRBV19 and TRBJ2-3, with TRBD2 matching over 8 bases. The sequenced sample was cultured CD8+ T cells from PBMCs, obtained from culture after CMV antigen stimulation. This chain's CDR3 is CASSIDPAGASTDTQYF. The CDR3 region has the DNA TGTGCCAGTAGTATAGATCCAGCGGGAGCTAGCACAGATACGCAGTATTTT.